This T cell receptor beta chain appears in the sequencing data of a study of cytomegalovirus exposure and HLA in healthy donors. Study-level findings and limits: With high specificity and sensitivity, the classifier reportedly diagnosed cytomegalovirus status. It is likely that the observed cluster of highly shared sequence variants was a sequencing artifact.

Each donor's status was that of a healthy bone marrow donor. J gave up 1 base and V 3 bases, and 2 bases lay outside the gene matches. CDR3 size: 15 residues. Per germline, CDR1 LNHDA and CDR2 SQIVND (reference sequence). Primers: 60 Vbeta forward and 13 Jbeta reverse. This table comes from immunoSEQ multiplex PCR, and its TCRdb copy is limited to in-frame clones, with some not included. This table has more than 95,000 clones, around 70% appearing once. Of note for this clone: Its antigen is unknown.

Sequencing used PBMCs. This sequence was found in a man younger than 40 in good health and CMV-seronegative. The chain employs TRBV19 and TRBJ1-5, with 8 bases fitting TRBD1. The CDR3 DNA is TGTGCCAGTAGTATCGACAGGGGAAGCAATCAGCCCCAGCATTTT. Translated: CASSIDRGSNQPQHF.